This is a list of T cell receptor beta chains from one sample in a study of T cells in Graves' hyperthyroidism and ophthalmopathy. Each CDR3 protein gets one entry after TCRdb re-called the multiplex PCR reads with MiXCR. The sample lists roughly 170,000 distinct CDR3 sequences; over 7.5% were seen once. Sequenced: blood. These receptors were taken from a woman younger than 35 with Graves' hyperthyroidism that later progressed to Graves' ophthalmopathy. Both conserved end residues are part of each CDR3. The order of the fields is J gene, V gene, D gene, clone size, CDR3 DNA, CDR3 protein. A D gene is named only where the DNA matches it firmly. Not every row has a clone size; where given, it reads once, few, many or a size class.

>TRBJ2-3|TRBV2|NA|many
TGTGCCAGCAGGGCCGCGGGGTCTAGCACAGATACGCAGTATTTT
CASRAAGSSTDTQYF
>TRBJ1-1|TRBV30|TRBD1|NA
TGTGCCTCCACACAGGGGTGGGACACTGAAGCTTTCTTT
CASTQGWDTEAFF
>TRBJ2-7|TRBV18|NA|many
TGTGCCAGCTCACCACGGCCGGCAGGGCTCTCCTACGAGCAGTACTTC
CASSPRPAGLSYEQYF
>TRBJ2-1|TRBV27|TRBD1|few
TGTGCCAGCAGTTTTACCCTCGGGACAGGGGTTTACAATGAGCAGTTCTTC
CASSFTLGTGVYNEQFF
>TRBJ1-5|TRBV4-1|NA|few
TGCGCCAGCAGCCAAAACAGGGTGGGCAGCAATCAGCCCCAGCATTTT
CASSQNRVGSNQPQHF
>TRBJ2-4|TRBV5-5|NA|few
TGTGCCAGCAGCCCAGAAGCAGGGATCGGGAGAAACATTCAGTACTTC
CASSPEAGIGRNIQYF
>TRBJ1-5|TRBV6-1|TRBD1|many
TGTGCCAGCAGTGAAGATGGGACAGTCAATCAGCCCCAGCATTTT
CASSEDGTVNQPQHF
>TRBJ1-1|TRBV7-9|TRBD1|many
TGTGCCAGCAGCCCCTCGACAGGGGACACTGAAGCTTTCTTT
CASSPSTGDTEAFF
>TRBJ1-2|TRBV20-1|NA|many
TGCAGTGCTGGGACCGCACTCTCGAGGGGCTACACCTTC
CSAGTALSRGYTF
>TRBJ1-2|TRBV15|NA|many
TGTGCCACCAGCAGAGAAGACGGTTCGTACTATGGCTACACCTTC
CATSREDGSYYGYTF
>TRBJ1-1|TRBV14|NA|many
TGTGCCAGCAGCCAAGCGACGGCGAACACTGAAGCTTTCTTT
CASSQATANTEAFF
>TRBJ2-7|TRBV30|NA|many
TGTGCCTGTGTCTCCTCATGGCAGGCCTACGAGCAGTACTTC
CACVSSWQAYEQYF
>TRBJ1-6|TRBV3-1|TRBD1|many
TGTGCCAGCAGCCTCGTAGGGGGCGAAAATTCACCCCTCCACTTT
CASSLVGGENSPLHF